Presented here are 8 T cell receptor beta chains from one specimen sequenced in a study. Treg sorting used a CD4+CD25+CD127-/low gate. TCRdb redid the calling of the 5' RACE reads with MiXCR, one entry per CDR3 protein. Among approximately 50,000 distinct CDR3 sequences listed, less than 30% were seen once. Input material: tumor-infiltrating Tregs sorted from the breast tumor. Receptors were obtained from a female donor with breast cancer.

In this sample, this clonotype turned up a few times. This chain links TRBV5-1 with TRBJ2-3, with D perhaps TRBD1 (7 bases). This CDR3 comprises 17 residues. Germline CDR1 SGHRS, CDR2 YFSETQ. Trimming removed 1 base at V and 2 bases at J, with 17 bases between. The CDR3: CASSLISGGQNTDTQYF. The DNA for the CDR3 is TGCGCCAGCAGCTTGATATCCGGGGGACAGAACACAGATACGCAGTATTTT.

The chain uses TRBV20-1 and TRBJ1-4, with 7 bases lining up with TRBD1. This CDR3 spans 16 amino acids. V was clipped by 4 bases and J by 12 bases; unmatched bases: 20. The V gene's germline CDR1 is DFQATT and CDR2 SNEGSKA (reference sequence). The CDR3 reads CSATPPTGTGVMELFF. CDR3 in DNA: TGCAGTGCTACACCACCAACGGGTACAGGGGTAATGGAACTGTTTTTT.

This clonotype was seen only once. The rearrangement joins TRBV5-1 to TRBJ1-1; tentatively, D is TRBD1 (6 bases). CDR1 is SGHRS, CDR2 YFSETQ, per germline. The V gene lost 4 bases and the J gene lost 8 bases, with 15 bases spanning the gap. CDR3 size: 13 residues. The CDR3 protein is CASSANRDTEAFF. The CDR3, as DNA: TGCGCCAGCAGCGCGAACAGGGATACAGAAGCTTTCTTT.

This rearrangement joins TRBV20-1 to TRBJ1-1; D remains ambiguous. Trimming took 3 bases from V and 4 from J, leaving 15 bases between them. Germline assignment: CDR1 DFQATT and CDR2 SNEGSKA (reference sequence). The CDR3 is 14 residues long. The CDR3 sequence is CSARGRKGSTEAFF. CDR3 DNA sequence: TGCAGTGCTAGGGGCAGGAAAGGATCCACTGAAGCTTTCTTT.

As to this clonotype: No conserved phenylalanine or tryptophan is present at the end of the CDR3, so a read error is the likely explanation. CDR3 amino acids: CASFSQRTGGTRLSGANVLTL. The CDR3 DNA is TGTGCCAGCTTTTCACAGCGGACAGGCGGTACCCGACTCTCTGGGGCCAACGTCCTGACTCTC. The J gene is TRBJ2-6, the V gene TRBV2; 7 bases agree with TRBD1. With V trimmed by 8 bases and J by 0 bases, 22 bases remained unmatched. The CDR3 is 21 residues long. Germline V gives CDR1 SNHLY, CDR2 FYNNEI.

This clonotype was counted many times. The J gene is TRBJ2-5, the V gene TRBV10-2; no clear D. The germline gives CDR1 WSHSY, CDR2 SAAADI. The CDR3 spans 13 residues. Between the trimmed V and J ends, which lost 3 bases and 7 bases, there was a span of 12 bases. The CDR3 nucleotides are TGCGCCAGCAGTGAACGTCGTTCGGGGACCCAGTACTTC. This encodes CASSERRSGTQYF.

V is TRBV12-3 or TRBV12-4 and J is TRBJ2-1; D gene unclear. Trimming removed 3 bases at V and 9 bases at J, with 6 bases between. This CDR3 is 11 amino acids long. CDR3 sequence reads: CASSFSSEQFF. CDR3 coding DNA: TGTGCCAGCAGTTTTTCGAGTGAGCAGTTCTTC.

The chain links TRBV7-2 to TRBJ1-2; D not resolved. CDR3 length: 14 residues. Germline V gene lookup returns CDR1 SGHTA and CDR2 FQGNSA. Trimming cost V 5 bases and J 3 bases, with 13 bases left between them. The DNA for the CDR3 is TGTGCCAGCAGCCCCTCGGACGGATACTATGGCTACACCTTC. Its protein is CASSPSDGYYGYTF.